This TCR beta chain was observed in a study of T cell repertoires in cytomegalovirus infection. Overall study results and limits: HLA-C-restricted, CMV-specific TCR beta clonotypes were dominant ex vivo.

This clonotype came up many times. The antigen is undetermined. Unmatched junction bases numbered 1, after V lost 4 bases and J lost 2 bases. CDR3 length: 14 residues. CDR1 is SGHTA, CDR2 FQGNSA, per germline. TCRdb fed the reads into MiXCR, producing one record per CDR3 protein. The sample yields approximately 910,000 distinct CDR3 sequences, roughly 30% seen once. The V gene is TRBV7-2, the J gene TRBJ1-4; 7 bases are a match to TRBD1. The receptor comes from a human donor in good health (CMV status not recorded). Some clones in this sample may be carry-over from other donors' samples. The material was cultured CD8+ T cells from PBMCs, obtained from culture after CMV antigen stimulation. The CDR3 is CASSSDRTNEKLFF. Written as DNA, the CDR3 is TGTGCCAGCAGCTCGGACAGGACTAATGAAAAACTGTTTTTT.